This passage covers 19 T cell receptor beta chains from one sample sequenced in a study of shared clonotypes between healthy human individuals (dated by TCRdb to the early 2020s). The library was prepared using the immunoSEQ multiplex PCR assay. TCRdb limited this immuneACCESS table to in-frame rearrangements with V and J called. A share of clones is missing; checked studies link under half to unresolved V genes, and the rest is unexplained. A total of 2,100,000 or so clones appear in this sample, roughly 95% of them only once. The biggest ten clones account for around 0.13% of the sample. The specimen was naive CD4+ T cells sorted from blood. What this sample's cell subset or site label stands for: CD45RA+ positively selected. Receptors were obtained from a man between 18 and 35 years old in good health.

CDR3 protein: CASSLGRSDTQYF. The CDR3 bases are TGTGCCAGCAGTTTAGGTCGTTCAGATACGCAGTATTTT. The V and J genes are TRBV2 and TRBJ2-3; no clear D gene. V lost 5 bases and J lost 4, with 10 bases in between. The length of the CDR3 is 13 residues. CDR1 SNHLY and CDR2 FYNNEI come from the germline V gene.

This rearrangement joins TRBV11-2 to TRBJ2-1; possible D gene TRBD2, 5 bases. V was cut by 7 bases and J by 3 bases, with 13 bases left in between. The CDR3 runs to 14 residues. CDR1 and CDR2 (germline): SGHAT, FQNNGV. CDR3 DNA: TGTGCCAGCACCGTGGACTTAATCTACAATGAGCAGTTCTTC. Translating it yields CASTVDLIYNEQFF.

V usage is TRBV5-1 and J usage is TRBJ2-7; 9 nucleotides align to TRBD1. The CDR3 runs to 15 residues. V lost 4 bases, J lost 7 bases, and 12 bases stayed unmatched. Germline V gives CDR1 SGHRS, CDR2 YFSETQ. This CDR3 reads CASSRTGTGSWEQYF. DNA of the CDR3: TGCGCCAGCAGCCGTACCGGGACAGGGTCGTGGGAGCAGTACTTC.

The rearrangement uses TRBV5-4 and TRBJ2-7; D is unclear. This CDR3 has 13 amino acids. Germline V gene data show CDR1 as SGHNT and CDR2 as YYREEE (reference sequence). Trimming removed 4 bases at V and 6 bases at J, with 14 bases between. In DNA, the CDR3 is TGTGCCAGCAGCCCCGATGGACCCTCCGAGCAGTACTTC. This translates into CASSPDGPSEQYF.

As to this clone: This specimen includes other DNA sequences encoding the same CDR3. The chain links TRBV18 to TRBJ2-7; D perhaps matches TRBD2 (5 bases). The CDR3 consists of 14 residues. Between the trimmed V and J ends, which lost 3 bases and 0 bases, there was a span of 9 bases. From germline, CDR1 is KGHSH and CDR2 LQKENI. CDR3 DNA: TGTGCCAGCTCACCGGTAGAGGGCTCCTACGAGCAGTACTTC. Translation gives CASSPVEGSYEQYF.

The chain uses TRBV7-8 and TRBJ2-1; 7 bases match TRBD1. Germline loops: CDR1 SGHVS, CDR2 FQNEAQ. The length of the CDR3 is 15 residues. With 1 base clipped from V and 3 bases from J, the junction kept 3 bases outside the gene matches. CDR3 nucleotides: TGTGCCAGCAGCTTAGAGGGACAGATCTACAATGAGCAGTTCTTC. It is translated as CASSLEGQIYNEQFF.

V is TRBV10-1 and J is TRBJ2-2, with 7 bases identical to TRBD2. The ends lost 6 bases at V and 6 bases at J; junction bases unmatched: 7. Looked up from germline, CDR1 is WNHNN and CDR2 is SYGVQD (reference sequence). CDR3 length: 14 residues. The CDR3 coding sequence is TGCGCCAGCAGCCGGGGGGAGTTCCCCGGGGAGCTGTTTTTT. This translates into CASSRGEFPGELFF.

V usage is TRBV29-1 and J usage is TRBJ2-7; 7 nucleotides align to TRBD2. This CDR3 contains 13 residues. Germline CDR1 and CDR2: SQVTM and ANQGSEA. J gave up 3 bases and V 2 bases, and 4 bases lay outside the gene matches. The DNA for the CDR3 is TGCAGCGTTGAAAGGAGGGAGGGCTACGAGCAGTACTTC. The encoded protein is CSVERREGYEQYF.

The chain is built from TRBV27 and TRBJ2-7; D may be TRBD1 (7 bases). Germline V gene sequence: CDR1 MNHEY, CDR2 SMNVEV (reference sequence). V lost 4 bases to trimming and J lost 4 bases, with 11 bases between them. This CDR3 contains 13 residues. CDR3 nucleotides: TGTGCCAGCAGTTCCGCAGGGGGGTACGAGCAGTACTTC. Amino acid sequence: CASSSAGGYEQYF.

The genes are TRBV4-2 and TRBJ2-7; 13 bases are shared with TRBD2. Trimming cost V 3 bases and J 4 bases; bases outside gene matches: 6. The CDR3 loop spans 16 amino acids. CDR1 LGHNA and CDR2 YNFKEQ come from the germline V gene. The CDR3 protein is CASSHATSGGAYEQYF. The CDR3 DNA follows: TGTGCCAGCAGCCACGCAACTAGCGGGGGGGCTTACGAGCAGTACTTC.

V gene TRBV7-2 combines with J gene TRBJ1-2, with D possibly TRBD1 on 6 matching bases. Germline lookup yields CDR1 SGHTA and CDR2 FQGNSA. The CDR3 sequence is 15 residues long. With 5 bases removed from V and 7 bases from J, the gap between germline ends came to 20 bases. For the CDR3, the DNA is TGTGCCAGCAGCCTCCAGGACAGATCTCTCGGTGGCTACACCTTC. Protein product: CASSLQDRSLGGYTF.

This clone occurred once. This sequence joins TRBV11-1 and TRBJ2-5; 8 positions agree with TRBD2. This CDR3 is 16 amino acids long. Germline CDR1 and CDR2: SGHAT and FQDESV (reference sequence). Trimming cost V 0 bases and J 2 bases; bases outside gene matches: 5. The CDR3, as DNA: TGTGCCAGCAGCTTAGCGTTGACTAGCGAGCAAGAGACCCAGTACTTC. It codes for CASSLALTSEQETQYF. Combining the CDR3 with reference TRBV11-1 and TRBJ2-5 gives the whole variable domain EAEVAQSPRYKITEKSQAVAFWCDPISGHATLYWYRQILGQGPELLVQFQDESVVDDSQLPKDRFSAERLKGVDSTLKIQPAELGDSAMYLCASSLALTSEQETQYFGPGTRLLVL.

The J gene is TRBJ1-5, the V gene TRBV5-4; no firm D call. This CDR3 has 13 amino acids. V was trimmed by 4 bases and J by 9 bases, leaving 14 bases between them. Germline CDR1 SGHNT, CDR2 YYREEE (reference sequence). CDR3 region: CASSQDGGPPQHF. Here the CDR3 DNA reads TGTGCCAGCAGCCAGGACGGCGGTCCGCCCCAGCATTTT.

Concerning this clone itself: This same CDR3 is encoded by further DNA sequences in the sample. In DNA, the CDR3 is TGTGCCAGCAGCGTAGACGGCAGCTCCTACGAGCAGTACTTC. It codes for CASSVDGSSYEQYF. The chain carries TRBV9 and TRBJ2-7; D call uncertain. V lost 0 bases and J lost 0, with 7 bases in between. The germline V gene has CDR1 SGDLS and CDR2 YYNGEE. The CDR3 is made up of 14 amino acids.

V is TRBV5-1 and J is TRBJ2-7, with 8 bases lining up with TRBD1. Germline lookup yields CDR1 SGHRS and CDR2 YFSETQ. V was clipped by 1 base and J by 2 bases; unmatched bases: 5. The CDR3 runs to 15 residues. The CDR3 spells CASSLIGQGPYEQYF. The CDR3, as DNA: TGCGCCAGCAGCTTGATAGGACAGGGCCCCTACGAGCAGTACTTC.

The rearrangement links TRBV7-9 to TRBJ2-3; weak D call: TRBD2 (6 bases). V was clipped by 1 base and J by 0 bases, with 17 bases between them. The CDR3 has 18 residues. Germline V gives CDR1 SEHNR, CDR2 FQNEAQ (reference sequence). CDR3 sequence reads: CASSLGLARLTSTDTQYF. CDR3 sequence (DNA): TGTGCCAGCAGCTTAGGGCTAGCGCGACTTACTAGCACAGATACGCAGTATTTT. Drawing the rest from reference TRBV7-9 and TRBJ2-3, the complete variable domain is DTGVSQNPRHKITKRGQNVTFRCDPISEHNRLYWYRQTLGQGPEFLTYFQNEAQLEKSRLLSDRFSAERPKGSFSTLEIQRTEQGDSAMYLCASSLGLARLTSTDTQYFGPGTRLTVL.

This clone was detected once. The chain uses TRBV18 and TRBJ2-7; D is unresolved. The CDR3 is 14 amino acids. Per the germline V gene, CDR1 is KGHSH and CDR2 is LQKENI. The V gene lost 0 bases and the J gene lost 3 bases, with 9 bases spanning the gap. CDR3 protein: CASSPPSRDYEQYF. In DNA form, the CDR3 reads TGTGCCAGCTCACCACCGTCTCGAGACTACGAGCAGTACTTC.

Of note for this clone: The sample contains more than one DNA sequence encoding this CDR3. The CDR3 nucleotides are TGTGCCAGCAGCTTGGATTACAATCAGCCCCAGCATTTT. This gives the protein CASSLDYNQPQHF. The chain is built from TRBV11-2 and TRBJ1-5, with unresolved D. The germline gives CDR1 SGHAT, CDR2 FQNNGV. V lost 3 bases, J lost 3 bases, and 6 bases lay in between. The CDR3 loop spans 13 amino acids.

CDR3 sequence (DNA): TGTGCCAGCAGTGACGGACGGACCCAGTACTTC. This encodes CASSDGRTQYF. The chain carries TRBV28 and TRBJ2-5; D gene ambiguous. From germline, CDR1 is MDHEN and CDR2 SYDVKM. Trimming pared 5 bases from V and 7 bases from J, leaving 8 bases between. This CDR3 comprises 11 residues.